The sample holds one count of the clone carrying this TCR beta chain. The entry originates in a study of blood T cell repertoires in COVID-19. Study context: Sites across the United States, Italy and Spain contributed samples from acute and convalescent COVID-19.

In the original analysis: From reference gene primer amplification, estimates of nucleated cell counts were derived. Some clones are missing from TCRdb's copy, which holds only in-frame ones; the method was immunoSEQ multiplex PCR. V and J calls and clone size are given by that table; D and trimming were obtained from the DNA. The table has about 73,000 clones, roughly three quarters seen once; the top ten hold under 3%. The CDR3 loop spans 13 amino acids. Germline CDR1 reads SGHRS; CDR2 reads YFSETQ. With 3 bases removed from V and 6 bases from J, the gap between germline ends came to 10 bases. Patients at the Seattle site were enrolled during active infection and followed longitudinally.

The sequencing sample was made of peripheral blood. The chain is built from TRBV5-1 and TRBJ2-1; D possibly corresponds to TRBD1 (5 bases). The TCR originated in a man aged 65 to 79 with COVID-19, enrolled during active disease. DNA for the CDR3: TGCGCCAGCAGCTCCCAGGGATCCAATGAGCAGTTCTTC. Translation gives CASSSQGSNEQFF.